The source of this T cell receptor (beta chain) is a study of cytomegalovirus exposure and HLA in healthy donors. Primers included in the PCR were 60 Vbeta and 13 Jbeta primers. Only in-frame clones appear in the TCRdb table, and some are missing; sequencing was by immunoSEQ multiplex PCR. The repertoire holds some 100,000 clones, with 60% to 80% as singletons. The CDR3 spans 14 residues. V lost 4 bases and J lost 1, with 11 bases in between. From germline, CDR1 is SGHDT and CDR2 YYEEEE. Source material: PBMCs. The chain couples TRBV5-6 to TRBJ2-5; D remains unclear. The TCR was taken from a woman younger than 35 in good health and CMV-seropositive. CDR3 sequence (DNA): TGTGCCAGCAGCCTTGTCGCTAGCCAAGAGACCCAGTACTTC. This gives the protein CASSLVASQETQYF.